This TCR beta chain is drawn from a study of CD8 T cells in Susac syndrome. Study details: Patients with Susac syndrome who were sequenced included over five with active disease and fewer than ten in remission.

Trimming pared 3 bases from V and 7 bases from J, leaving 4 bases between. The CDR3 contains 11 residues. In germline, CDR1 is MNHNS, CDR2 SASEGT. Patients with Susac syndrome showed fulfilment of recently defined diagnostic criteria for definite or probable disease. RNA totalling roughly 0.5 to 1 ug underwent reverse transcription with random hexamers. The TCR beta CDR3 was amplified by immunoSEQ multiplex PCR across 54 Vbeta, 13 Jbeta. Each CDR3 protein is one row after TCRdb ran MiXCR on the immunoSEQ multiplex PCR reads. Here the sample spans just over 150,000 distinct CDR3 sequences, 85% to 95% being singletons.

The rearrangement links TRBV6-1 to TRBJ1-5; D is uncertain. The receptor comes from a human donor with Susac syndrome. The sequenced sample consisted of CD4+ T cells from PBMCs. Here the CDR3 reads CASSDAQPQHF. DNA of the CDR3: TGTGCCAGCAGTGACGCACAGCCCCAGCATTTT.